This T cell receptor (beta chain) comes out of a study of a mutant IDH1 vaccine in newly diagnosed glioma (dated by TCRdb to about 2021). Regarding the complete study: Across visits V03 through V10, patients got a total of eight vaccinations, given in weeks 1, 3, 5, 7, 11, 15, 19 and 23. In the chemotherapy-containing groups, vaccination started alongside temozolomide cycles, whereas in patients who had radiotherapy alone it started 4-6 weeks after radiotherapy. Of the approximately 35 treated patients, approximately 62% were male and about 40% were female, and the mean age was approximately 40 years. Prior to enrollment, patients had been given standard therapy consisting of radiotherapy alone, temozolomide alone, or radiochemotherapy with temozolomide, with the combination given to most patients. Peripheral blood samples were drawn at six visits, namely V03 (baseline), V05, V07, V10, V12 and V13. For exploratory analyses, longitudinal TCRB deep sequencing was carried out in 25 treated patients wherever samples were available. General study outcomes and caveats: Availability determined which PBMC samples were chosen for TCRB deep sequencing. The authors stated that sample limitations prevented analyses of patient blood samples from being reproduced. Across multiple MHC alleles, vaccine-induced immune responses were seen in 90% to 95% of patients. Pseudoprogression seemed to be unrelated to changes in the top peripheral T cell clonotypes found by TCRB sequencing.

Libraries were constructed by the immunoSEQ multiplex PCR assay. Rearranged TCR beta chain sequences were amplified with the hsTCRB Kit following the manufacturer's protocol. An Illumina MiSeq was used to sequence the TCRB libraries. Concerning the study's data processing: The kit vendor's proprietary platform handled demultiplexing, trimming and gene mapping. TCRdb obtained this table from immuneACCESS and retained in-frame rearrangements with V and J assigned. These tables miss some clones; where compared with another copy, unresolved V genes account for less than half of the shortfall, and the remainder is unexplained. V and J calls and clone size follow that table, whereas D and trimming were derived from the DNA. For this sample there are tens of thousands of clones; over 75% appear just once. The ten largest account for about 0.6% of the sample. The CDR3, from cysteine to phenylalanine, totals 12 residues. Here the CDR3 DNA is all that survives: 36 bases in frame from base 1. The germline V gene specifies MNHEY as CDR1 and SVGAGI as CDR2. V is pared back by 5 bases and J by 7 bases, with 11 bases lying between the germline termini.

In light of the paper, this sample's time point label describes: week 5, during vaccination. Every vaccine dose consisted of 300 ug of a 20-mer mutant IDH1 peptide in Montanide, administered subcutaneously together with topical imiquimod. Donors had newly diagnosed WHO grade 3 or 4 IDH1-mutant astrocytomas with loss of nuclear ATRX. The samples were drawn from NOA16, a multicentre, single-arm, open-label phase I trial in Germany that tested a mutant IDH1 peptide vaccine in humans for the first time. Genomic DNA for TCRB sequencing was extracted from EDTA blood using the DNeasy Blood and Tissue Kit. Comments on this clone: Its antigen remains unidentified. Base qualities are missing; no much larger clone stands one base away.

The starting material was PBMCs, obtained from a glioma patient whose treatment included an IDH1 peptide vaccine. The TCR comes from a woman aged 45-65 years with glioma. This receptor chain uses TRBV6-5 and TRBJ1-1; no D gene call is confident. The DNA sequence is given as TGTGCCAGCAGTACGCTGGACGGTGAAGCTTTCTTT. The resulting protein is CASSTLDGEAFF.